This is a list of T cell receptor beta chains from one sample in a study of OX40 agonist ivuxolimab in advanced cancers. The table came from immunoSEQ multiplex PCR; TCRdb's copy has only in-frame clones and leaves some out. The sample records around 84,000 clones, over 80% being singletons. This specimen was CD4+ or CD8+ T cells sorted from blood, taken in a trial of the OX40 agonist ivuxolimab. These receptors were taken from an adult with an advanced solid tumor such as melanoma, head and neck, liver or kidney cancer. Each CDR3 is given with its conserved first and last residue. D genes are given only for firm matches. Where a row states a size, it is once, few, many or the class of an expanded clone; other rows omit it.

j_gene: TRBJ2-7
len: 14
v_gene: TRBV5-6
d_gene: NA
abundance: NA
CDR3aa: CASSLDQVSYEQYF
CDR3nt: TGTGCCAGCAGCTTGGATCAGGTCTCCTACGAGCAGTACTTC

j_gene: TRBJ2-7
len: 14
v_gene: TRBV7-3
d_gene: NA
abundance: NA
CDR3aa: CASSLKAGPYEQYF
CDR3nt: TGTGCCAGCAGCTTAAAGGCAGGACCCTACGAGCAGTACTTC

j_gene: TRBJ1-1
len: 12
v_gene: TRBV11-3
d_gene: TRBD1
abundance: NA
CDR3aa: CASIREQGEAFF
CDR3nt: TGTGCCAGCATTAGGGAACAGGGGGAGGCTTTCTTT

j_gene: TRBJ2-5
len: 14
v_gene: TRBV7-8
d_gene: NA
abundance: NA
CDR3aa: CASSLDQGPETQYF
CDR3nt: TGTGCCAGCAGCCTAGACCAGGGCCCAGAGACCCAGTACTTC

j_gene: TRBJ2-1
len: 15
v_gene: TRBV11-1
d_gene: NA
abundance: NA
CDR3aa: CASSPQGNPYNEQFF
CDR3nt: TGTGCCAGCAGCCCGCAGGGAAACCCCTACAATGAGCAGTTCTTC

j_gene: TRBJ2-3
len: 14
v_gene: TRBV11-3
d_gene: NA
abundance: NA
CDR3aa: CASSLSRSADTQYF
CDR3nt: TGTGCCAGCAGCTTAAGCCGGTCGGCAGATACGCAGTATTTT

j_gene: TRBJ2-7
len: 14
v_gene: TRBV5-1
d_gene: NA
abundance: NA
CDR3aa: CASSLAAPGDEQYF
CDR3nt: TGCGCCAGCAGCTTGGCGGCCCCAGGCGACGAGCAGTACTTC

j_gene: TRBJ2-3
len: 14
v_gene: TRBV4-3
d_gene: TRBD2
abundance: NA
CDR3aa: CASSQTQAGGAQYF
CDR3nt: TGCGCCAGCAGCCAGACTCAAGCGGGAGGGGCGCAGTATTTT

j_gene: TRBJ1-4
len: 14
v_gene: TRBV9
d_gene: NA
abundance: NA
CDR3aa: CASSARGEFEKLFF
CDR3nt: TGTGCCAGCAGCGCCAGGGGTGAATTTGAAAAACTGTTTTTT

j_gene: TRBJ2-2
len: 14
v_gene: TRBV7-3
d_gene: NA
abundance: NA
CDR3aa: CASSLNGKSGELFF
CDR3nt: TGTGCCAGCAGCTTAAACGGGAAGTCCGGGGAGCTGTTTTTT

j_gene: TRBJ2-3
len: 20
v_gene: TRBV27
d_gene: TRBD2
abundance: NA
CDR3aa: CASSLFASGMGPIRTDTQYF
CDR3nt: TGTGCCAGCAGTTTATTCGCTAGCGGGATGGGGCCTATTCGCACAGATACGCAGTATTTT

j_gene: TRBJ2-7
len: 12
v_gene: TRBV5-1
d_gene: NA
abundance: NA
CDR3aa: CASSFGIYEQYF
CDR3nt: TGCGCCAGCAGCTTCGGGATCTACGAGCAGTACTTC

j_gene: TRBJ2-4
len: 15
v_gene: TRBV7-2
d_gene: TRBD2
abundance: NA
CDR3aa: CASSLGGRVGNIQYF
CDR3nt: TGTGCCAGCAGCTTAGGGGGGAGGGTCGGGAACATTCAGTACTTC

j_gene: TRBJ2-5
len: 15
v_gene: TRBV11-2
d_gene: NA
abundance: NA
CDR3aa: CASSPLVAAQETQYF
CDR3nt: TGTGCCAGCAGCCCCCTCGTAGCGGCCCAAGAGACCCAGTACTTC

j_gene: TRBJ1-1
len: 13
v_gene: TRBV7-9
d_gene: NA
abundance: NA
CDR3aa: CASSARKNTEAFF
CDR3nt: TGTGCCAGCAGCGCCCGGAAGAACACTGAAGCTTTCTTT

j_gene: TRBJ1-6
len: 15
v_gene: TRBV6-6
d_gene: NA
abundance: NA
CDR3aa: CASRELYSYNSPLHF
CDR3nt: TGTGCCAGCAGAGAACTATACTCCTATAATTCACCCCTCCACTTT

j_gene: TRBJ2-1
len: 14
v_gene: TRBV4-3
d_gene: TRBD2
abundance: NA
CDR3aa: CASSQDGTSGGQFF
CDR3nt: TGCGCCAGCAGCCAGGATGGGACTAGCGGGGGGCAGTTCTTC

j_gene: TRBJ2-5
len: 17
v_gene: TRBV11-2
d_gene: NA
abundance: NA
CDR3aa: CASSQEGSVWVGKTQYF
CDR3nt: TGTGCCAGCAGCCAGGAGGGGAGCGTTTGGGTGGGAAAGACCCAGTACTTC

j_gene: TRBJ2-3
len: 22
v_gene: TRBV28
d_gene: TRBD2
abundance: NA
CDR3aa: CASSLAGLAGVEGPRGTDTQYF
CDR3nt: TGTGCCAGCAGTTTAGCGGGACTAGCGGGAGTGGAAGGACCCCGAGGCACAGATACGCAGTATTTT

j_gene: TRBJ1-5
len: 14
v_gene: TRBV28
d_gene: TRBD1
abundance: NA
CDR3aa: CASSRTGFNQPQHF
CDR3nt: TGTGCCAGCAGCCGGACAGGGTTCAATCAGCCCCAGCATTTT

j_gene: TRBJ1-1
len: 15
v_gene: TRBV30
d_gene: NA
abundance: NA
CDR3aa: CAWSLYGGTNTEAFF
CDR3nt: TGTGCCTGGAGTCTTTACGGGGGAACTAACACTGAAGCTTTCTTT

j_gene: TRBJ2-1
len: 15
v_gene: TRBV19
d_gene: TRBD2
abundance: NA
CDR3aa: CASSIGTSGSNEQFF
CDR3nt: TGTGCCAGTAGTATAGGGACTAGCGGGAGTAATGAGCAGTTCTTC

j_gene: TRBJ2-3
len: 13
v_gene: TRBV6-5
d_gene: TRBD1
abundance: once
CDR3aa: CASGRGRTDTQYF
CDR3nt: TGTGCCAGCGGAAGGGGGCGCACAGATACGCAGTATTTT

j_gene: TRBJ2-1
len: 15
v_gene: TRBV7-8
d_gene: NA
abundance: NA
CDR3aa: CASSLEGGSYNEQFF
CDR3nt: TGTGCCAGCAGCTTAGAGGGGGGCTCCTACAATGAGCAGTTCTTC

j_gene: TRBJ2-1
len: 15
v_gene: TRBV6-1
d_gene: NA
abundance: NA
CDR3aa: CASTRARSSYNEQFF
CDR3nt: TGTGCCAGCACCAGGGCACGGAGCTCCTACAATGAGCAGTTCTTC

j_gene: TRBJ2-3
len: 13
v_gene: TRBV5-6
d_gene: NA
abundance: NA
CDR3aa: CASSLAPGDTQYF
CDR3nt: TGTGCCAGCAGCTTGGCGCCTGGAGATACGCAGTATTTT

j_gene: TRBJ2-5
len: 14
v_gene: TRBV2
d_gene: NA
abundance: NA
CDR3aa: CASSRENLKGTQYF
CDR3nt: TGTGCCAGCAGCCGGGAAAATCTTAAGGGGACCCAGTACTTC

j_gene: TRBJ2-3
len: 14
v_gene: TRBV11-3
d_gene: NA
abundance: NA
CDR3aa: CASSLRASTDTQYF
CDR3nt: TGTGCCAGCAGCTTAAGGGCGAGCACAGATACGCAGTATTTT

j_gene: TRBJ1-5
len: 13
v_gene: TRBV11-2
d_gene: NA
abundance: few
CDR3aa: CASSGGPNQPQHF
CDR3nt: TGTGCCAGCAGCGGGGGGCCCAATCAGCCCCAGCATTTT

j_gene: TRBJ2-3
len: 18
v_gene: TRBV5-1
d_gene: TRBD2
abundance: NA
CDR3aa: CASSLGVLAETSTDTQYF
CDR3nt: TGCGCCAGCAGCTTGGGCGTACTAGCGGAGACTAGCACAGATACGCAGTATTTT

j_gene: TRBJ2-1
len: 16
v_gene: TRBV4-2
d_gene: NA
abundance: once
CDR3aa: CASSQAGKNPYNEQFF
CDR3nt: TGTGCCAGCAGCCAAGCAGGGAAAAATCCCTACAATGAGCAGTTCTTC

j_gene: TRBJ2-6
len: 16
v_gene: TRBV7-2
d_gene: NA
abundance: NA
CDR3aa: CASSYEVGSGANVLTF
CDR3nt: TGTGCCAGCAGCTATGAGGTGGGGAGTGGGGCCAACGTCCTGACTTTC

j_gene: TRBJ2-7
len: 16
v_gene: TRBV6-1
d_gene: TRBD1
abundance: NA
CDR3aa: CASSENYRGRLYEQYF
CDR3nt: TGTGCCAGCAGTGAAAATTACAGGGGGCGGTTATACGAGCAGTACTTC

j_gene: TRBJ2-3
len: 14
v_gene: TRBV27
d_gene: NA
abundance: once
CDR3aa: CASSSRRGTDTQYF
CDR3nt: TGTGCCAGCAGTTCCCGCAGAGGCACAGATACGCAGTATTTT

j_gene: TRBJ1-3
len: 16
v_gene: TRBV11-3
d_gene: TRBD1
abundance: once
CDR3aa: CASSFTLTGDGNTIYF
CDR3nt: TGTGCCAGCAGCTTTACACTGACAGGGGATGGAAACACCATATATTTT

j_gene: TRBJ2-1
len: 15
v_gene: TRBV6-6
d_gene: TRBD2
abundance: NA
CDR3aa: CASRLGAGSYNEQFF
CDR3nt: TGTGCCAGCAGGCTTGGAGCGGGGTCCTACAATGAGCAGTTCTTC

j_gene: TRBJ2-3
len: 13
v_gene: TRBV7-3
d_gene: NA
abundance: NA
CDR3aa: CASSWTDTDTQYF
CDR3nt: TGTGCCAGCAGCTGGACAGACACAGATACGCAGTATTTT

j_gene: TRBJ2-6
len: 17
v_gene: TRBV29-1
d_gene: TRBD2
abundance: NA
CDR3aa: CSVEPREGLPGANVLTF
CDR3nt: TGCAGCGTTGAACCCCGGGAGGGCTTACCTGGGGCCAACGTCCTGACTTTC